This TCR beta chain emerged from a study of T cell changes during pregnancy in multiple sclerosis. Only in-frame clones appear in the TCRdb table, and some are missing; sequencing was by immunoSEQ multiplex PCR. Of around 97,000 clones listed, 90% are singletons. This CDR3 region has 13 residues. CDR1 is LNHDA and CDR2 is SQIVND in the germline V gene (reference sequence). The V end lost 7 bases, the J end lost 3 bases, and 12 bases lay between the germline ends. The sequence derives from a female donor in good health, enrolled as a control in a pregnancy study. The starting material was peripheral blood, obtained in the second trimester of pregnancy. The chain has TRBV19 and TRBJ2-5, with D tentatively TRBD2 (6 bases). CDR3 nucleotides: TGTGCCAGTACCGATAGCGGTAAAGAGACCCAGTACTTC. This translates into CASTDSGKETQYF.